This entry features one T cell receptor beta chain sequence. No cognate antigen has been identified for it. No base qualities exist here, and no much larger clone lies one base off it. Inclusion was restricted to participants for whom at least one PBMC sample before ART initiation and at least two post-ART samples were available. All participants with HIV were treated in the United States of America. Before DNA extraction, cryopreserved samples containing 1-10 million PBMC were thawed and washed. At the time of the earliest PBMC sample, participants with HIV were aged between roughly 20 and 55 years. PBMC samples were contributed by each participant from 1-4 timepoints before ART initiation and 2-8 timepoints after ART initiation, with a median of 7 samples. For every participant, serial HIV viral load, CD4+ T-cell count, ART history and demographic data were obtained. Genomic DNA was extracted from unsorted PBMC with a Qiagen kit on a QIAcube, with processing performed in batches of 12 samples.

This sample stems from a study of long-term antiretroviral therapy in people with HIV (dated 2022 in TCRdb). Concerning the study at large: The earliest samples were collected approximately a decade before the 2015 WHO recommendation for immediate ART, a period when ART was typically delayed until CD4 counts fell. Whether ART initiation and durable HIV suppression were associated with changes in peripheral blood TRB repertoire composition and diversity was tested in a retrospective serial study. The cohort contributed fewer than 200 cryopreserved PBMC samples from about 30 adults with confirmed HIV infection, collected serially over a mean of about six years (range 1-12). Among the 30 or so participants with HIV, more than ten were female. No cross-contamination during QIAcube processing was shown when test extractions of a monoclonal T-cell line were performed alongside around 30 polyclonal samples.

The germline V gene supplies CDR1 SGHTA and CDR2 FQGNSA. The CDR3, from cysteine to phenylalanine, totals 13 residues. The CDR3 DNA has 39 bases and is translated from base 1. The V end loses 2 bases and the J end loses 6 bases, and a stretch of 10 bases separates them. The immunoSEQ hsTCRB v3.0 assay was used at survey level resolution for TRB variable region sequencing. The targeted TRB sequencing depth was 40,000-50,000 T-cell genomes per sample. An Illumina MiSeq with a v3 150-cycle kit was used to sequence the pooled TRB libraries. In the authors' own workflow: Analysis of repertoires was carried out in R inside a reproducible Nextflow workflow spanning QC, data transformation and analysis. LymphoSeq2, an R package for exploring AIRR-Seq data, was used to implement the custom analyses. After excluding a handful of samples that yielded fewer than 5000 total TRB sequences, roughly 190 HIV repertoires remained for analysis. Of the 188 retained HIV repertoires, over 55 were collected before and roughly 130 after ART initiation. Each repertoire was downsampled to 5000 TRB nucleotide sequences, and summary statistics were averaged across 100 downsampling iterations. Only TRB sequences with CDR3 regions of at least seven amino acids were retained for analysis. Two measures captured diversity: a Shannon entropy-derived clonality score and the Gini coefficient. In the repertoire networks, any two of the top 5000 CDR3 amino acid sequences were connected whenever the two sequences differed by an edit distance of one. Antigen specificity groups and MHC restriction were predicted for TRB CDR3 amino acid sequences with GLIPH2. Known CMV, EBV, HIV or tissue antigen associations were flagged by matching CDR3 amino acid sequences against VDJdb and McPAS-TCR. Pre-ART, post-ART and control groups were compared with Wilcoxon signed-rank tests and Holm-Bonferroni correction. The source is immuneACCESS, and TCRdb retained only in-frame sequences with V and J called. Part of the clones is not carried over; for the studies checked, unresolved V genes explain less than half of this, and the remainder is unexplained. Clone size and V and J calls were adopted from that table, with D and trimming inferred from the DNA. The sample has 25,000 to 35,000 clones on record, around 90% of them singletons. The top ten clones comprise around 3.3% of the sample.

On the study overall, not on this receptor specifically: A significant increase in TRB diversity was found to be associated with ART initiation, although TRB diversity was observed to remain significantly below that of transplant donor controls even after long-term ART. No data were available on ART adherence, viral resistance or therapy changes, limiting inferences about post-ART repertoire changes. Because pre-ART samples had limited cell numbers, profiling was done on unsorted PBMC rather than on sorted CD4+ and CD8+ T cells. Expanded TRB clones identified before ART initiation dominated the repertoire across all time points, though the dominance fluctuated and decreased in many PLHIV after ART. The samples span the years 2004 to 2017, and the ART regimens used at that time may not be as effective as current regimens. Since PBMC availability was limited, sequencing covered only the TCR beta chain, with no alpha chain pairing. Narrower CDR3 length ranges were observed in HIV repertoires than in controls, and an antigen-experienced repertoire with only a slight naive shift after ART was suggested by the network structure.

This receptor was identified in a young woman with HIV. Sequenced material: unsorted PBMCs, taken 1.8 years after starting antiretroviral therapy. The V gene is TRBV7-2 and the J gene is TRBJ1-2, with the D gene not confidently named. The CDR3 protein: CASSLFARDGYTF. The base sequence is TGTGCCAGCAGCTTATTTGCCAGAGATGGCTACACCTTC.